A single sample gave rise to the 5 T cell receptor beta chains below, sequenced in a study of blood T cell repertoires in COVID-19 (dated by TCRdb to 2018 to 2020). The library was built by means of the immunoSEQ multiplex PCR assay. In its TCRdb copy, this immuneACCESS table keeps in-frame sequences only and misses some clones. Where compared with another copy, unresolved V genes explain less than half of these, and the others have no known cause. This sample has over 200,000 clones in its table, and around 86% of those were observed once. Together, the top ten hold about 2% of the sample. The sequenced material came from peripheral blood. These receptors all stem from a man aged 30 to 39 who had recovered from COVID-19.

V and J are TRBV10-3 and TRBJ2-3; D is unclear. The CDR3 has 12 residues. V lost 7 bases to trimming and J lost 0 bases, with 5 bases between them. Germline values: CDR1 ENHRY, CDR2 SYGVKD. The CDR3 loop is CAITGSTDTQYF. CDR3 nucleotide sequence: TGTGCCATCACAGGTAGCACAGATACGCAGTATTTT.

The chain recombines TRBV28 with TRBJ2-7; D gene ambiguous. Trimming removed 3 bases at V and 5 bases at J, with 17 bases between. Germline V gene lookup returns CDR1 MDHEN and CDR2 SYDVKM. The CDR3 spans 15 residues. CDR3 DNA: TGTGCCAGCAGTTTCAGTGTGCCAGGTCGAGACGAGCAGTACTTC. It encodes CASSFSVPGRDEQYF.

The chain's CDR3 is CASRRDSYNEQFF. The DNA for the CDR3 is TGTGCCAGCAGAAGGGACAGCTACAATGAGCAGTTCTTC. The chain uses TRBV12-3 or TRBV12-4 and TRBJ2-1; 7 bases are shared with TRBD1. Trimming at V came to 6 bases and at J to 3 bases, leaving 2 bases not matched to a gene. The CDR3 extends over 13 amino acids.

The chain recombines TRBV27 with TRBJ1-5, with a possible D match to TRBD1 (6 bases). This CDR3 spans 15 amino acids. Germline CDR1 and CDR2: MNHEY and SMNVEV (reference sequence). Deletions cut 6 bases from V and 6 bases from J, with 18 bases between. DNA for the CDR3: TGTGCCAGCAGCGCCGGGACAAGGATTCGTCAGCCCCAGCATTTT. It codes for CASSAGTRIRQPQHF.

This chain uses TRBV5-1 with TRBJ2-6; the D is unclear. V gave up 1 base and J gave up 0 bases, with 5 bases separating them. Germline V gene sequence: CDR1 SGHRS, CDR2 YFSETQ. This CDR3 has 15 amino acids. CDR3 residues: CASSLQVSGANVLTF. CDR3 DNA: TGCGCCAGCAGCTTGCAGGTCTCTGGGGCCAACGTCCTGACTTTC.